Following are 11 T cell receptor beta chains from one sample sequenced in a study of human T cells and chemical hapten exposure. TCRdb re-called the 5' RACE reads through MiXCR, storing one row per CDR3 protein. Counted here are some 150,000 distinct CDR3 sequences, around 4% occurring once; the ten biggest clones make up over 1.1%. It was from unfractionated whole blood that total RNA was extracted. These receptors were taken from a female donor in good health.

This clonotype was detected many times. The chain couples TRBV5-1 to TRBJ2-7, with 7 nucleotides matching TRBD2. The CDR3 contains 15 residues. V gave up 0 bases and J gave up 1 base; unmatched junction bases: 4. Per the germline V gene, CDR1 is SGHRS and CDR2 is YFSETQ. The CDR3 region is CASSLDGDYSYEQYF. CDR3 nucleotides: TGCGCCAGCAGCTTGGATGGGGACTATTCCTACGAGCAGTACTTC. The full variable domain, in which reference TRBV5-1 and TRBJ2-7 provide the parts outside the CDR3, is KAGVTQTPRYLIKTRGQQVTLSCSPISGHRSVSWYQQTPGQGLQFLFEYFSETQRNKGNFPGRFSGRQFSNSRSEMNVSTLELGDSALYLCASSLDGDYSYEQYFGPGTRLTVT.

The CDR3 region is CASSLGRVYEQYF. The CDR3, as DNA: TGTGCCAGCAGCTTGGGACGTGTCTACGAGCAGTACTTC. This sequence joins TRBV5-6 and TRBJ2-7; D remains unclear. CDR1 and CDR2 (germline): SGHDT, YYEEEE. Trimming left V 0 bases short and J 3 bases short, with 7 bases between. The CDR3 sequence is 13 residues long. Together with reference TRBV5-6 and TRBJ2-7, the CDR3 gives the full variable domain: DAGVTQSPTHLIKTRGQQVTLRCSPKSGHDTVSWYQQALGQGPQFIFQYYEEEERQRGNFPDRFSGHQFPNYSSELNVNALLLGDSALYLCASSLGRVYEQYFGPGTRLTVT.

This clonotype was counted at least ten times. The chain carries TRBV15 and TRBJ1-5; D not resolved. Germline assignment: CDR1 LNHNV and CDR2 YYDKDF (reference sequence). The CDR3 is 12 residues long. V shed 3 bases and J shed 3 bases, with 3 bases lying between them. The CDR3 reads CATSSFNQPQHF. In DNA, the CDR3 is TGTGCCACCAGCAGCTTCAATCAGCCCCAGCATTTT.

A few counts support this clonotype. The chain joins TRBV12-3 or TRBV12-4 to TRBJ2-7; TRBD2 agrees at 12 bases. Losses at the gene ends were 6 bases for V and 7 bases for J; bases not matched to a gene: 10. This CDR3 contains 15 residues. CDR3 protein: CASSLVASGGGEQYF. Here the CDR3 DNA reads TGTGCCAGCAGCCTCGTGGCTAGCGGGGGGGGTGAGCAGTACTTC.

The gene calls are TRBV18 and TRBJ2-7, with D perhaps TRBD1 or TRBD2 (5 bases each). Germline CDR1 and CDR2: KGHSH and LQKENI. V shed 4 bases and J shed 3 bases, with 10 bases lying between them. This CDR3 spans 13 amino acids. The CDR3 DNA reads as TGTGCCAGCTCACTACAGGACTTCTACGAGCAGTACTTC. Protein sequence: CASSLQDFYEQYF.

This clonotype was counted at least ten times. The V call is TRBV11-2, the J call TRBJ1-1; possible D gene TRBD1, 5 bases. Germline lookup yields CDR1 SGHAT and CDR2 FQNNGV. V was trimmed by 1 base and J by 4 bases, leaving 13 bases between them. The CDR3 is made up of 15 amino acids. The CDR3 sequence is CASSLGPGPFTEAFF. The CDR3 DNA reads as TGTGCCAGCAGCTTAGGGCCGGGGCCGTTCACTGAAGCTTTCTTT.

This clonotype appeared many times. The V and J genes are TRBV15 and TRBJ2-3; TRBD1 aligns across 7 bases. From germline, CDR1 is LNHNV and CDR2 YYDKDF (reference sequence). V lost 3 bases to trimming and J lost 2 bases; unmatched junction nucleotides: 8. The CDR3 sequence is 16 residues long. The CDR3 sequence is CATSRATGTATDTQYF. CDR3 DNA: TGTGCCACCAGCAGGGCCACCGGGACAGCCACAGATACGCAGTATTTT.

Many counts were recorded for this clonotype. The CDR3 nucleotides read TGCAGTGCTCGAAGCGGGGGGGCCTTAGAGACCCAGTACTTC. Protein sequence: CSARSGGALETQYF. The chain recombines TRBV20-1 with TRBJ2-5; 10 bases are shared with TRBD2. This CDR3 contains 14 residues. Trimming took 5 bases from V and 4 from J; bases not matched to a gene: 7. Germline V CDR1 and CDR2: DFQATT, SNEGSKA (reference sequence).

The chain couples TRBV4-2 to TRBJ2-1, with 10 bases identical to TRBD2. CDR3 length: 19 residues. The germline gives CDR1 LGHNA, CDR2 YNFKEQ. J lost 4 bases, V lost 0 bases, and 12 bases had no gene match. The CDR3 loop reads CASSQDRASGGPVYNEQFF. CDR3 nucleotides: TGTGCCAGCAGCCAAGATCGGGCTAGCGGGGGTCCTGTATACAATGAGCAGTTCTTC.

This clonotype was found many times. The J gene is TRBJ1-4, the V gene TRBV7-9; D ambiguous. The germline gives CDR1 SEHNR, CDR2 FQNEAQ (reference sequence). The ends were cut back, 5 bases at V and 5 bases at J, with 24 bases in the middle. The CDR3 loop spans 18 amino acids. CDR3 nucleotides: TGTGCCAGCAGCACGACTCCCTCAGGACTCCCCGGGAATGAAAAACTGTTTTTT. Its protein is CASSTTPSGLPGNEKLFF.

This clonotype was observed many times. The gene calls are TRBV29-1 and TRBJ2-7; 8 nucleotides agree with TRBD1. Trimming took 3 bases from V and 7 from J; bases not matched to a gene: 11. CDR1 and CDR2 (germline): SQVTM, ANQGSEA. The length of the CDR3 is 14 residues. In DNA form, the CDR3 reads TGCAGCGTTGAGGGAGGTCAGGGGGCTTCTGAGCAGTACTTC. This encodes CSVEGGQGASEQYF.